A single sample is the source of the 20 T cell receptor beta chains below, sequenced in a study of CD8 T cells in Susac syndrome. Roughly 0.45 to 1 ug RNA was reverse transcribed with random hexamers. TCRdb ran MiXCR on the immunoSEQ multiplex PCR reads and lists one entry per CDR3 protein. The table shows approximately 140,000 distinct CDR3 sequences, with 94% occurring only once. Sequencing used CD8+ T cells from PBMCs. The receptors were sampled from a human donor in good health.

This clonotype was seen just once. The chain couples TRBV29-1 to TRBJ2-1, with 11 bases identical to TRBD2. Germline loops: CDR1 SQVTM, CDR2 ANQGSEA. There are 13 residues in the CDR3. The V and J ends lost 6 bases and 6 bases, in that order; junction bases with no gene match: 4. CDR3 sequence: CSVLGLAVNEQFF. CDR3 in DNA: TGCAGCGTCCTGGGACTAGCGGTCAATGAGCAGTTCTTC.

The V call is TRBV25-1, the J call TRBJ2-7; possibly TRBD1 for D (6 bases). CDR3 length: 13 amino acids. Looked up from germline, CDR1 is MGHDK and CDR2 is SYGVNS. With 4 bases removed from V and 5 bases from J, the gap between germline ends came to 12 bases. The CDR3 sequence: CASSVTGWDEQYF. The CDR3 nucleotides read TGTGCCAGCAGTGTGACAGGCTGGGACGAGCAGTACTTC.

The chain combines TRBV12-3 or TRBV12-4 with TRBJ2-3; TRBD2 matches at 10 bases. The ends lost 6 bases at V and 3 bases at J; junction bases unmatched: 15. The CDR3 length is 18 residues. CDR3: CASSQTGTSVGSTDTQYF. DNA for the CDR3: TGTGCCAGCAGCCAGACCGGGACTAGCGTTGGGTCGACAGATACGCAGTATTTT.

In its sample, this clonotype was seen once. The chain uses TRBV4-2 and TRBJ1-2; no definite D call. V lost 2 bases and J 8 bases, leaving 9 bases between the germline ends. CDR3 length equals 12 residues. The germline V gene encodes CDR1 LGHNA and CDR2 YNFKEQ. The CDR3: CASSQPREGYTF. DNA of the CDR3: TGTGCCAGCAGCCAACCACGGGAGGGCTACACCTTC.

This chain uses TRBV4-3 with TRBJ2-1; TRBD2 matches 11 bases. The V gene end was trimmed by 0 bases and the J gene end by 10 bases; junction bases not matched to a gene: 11. The CDR3 runs 17 residues. Germline V gene data show CDR1 as LGHNA and CDR2 as YSLEER. This chain's CDR3 is CASSQDRSTSGIREQFF. CDR3 nucleotides: TGCGCCAGCAGCCAAGATCGATCGACTAGCGGGATACGGGAGCAGTTCTTC.

V and J are TRBV13 and TRBJ2-7, with 8 bases fitting TRBD1. From germline, CDR1 is PRHDT and CDR2 FYEKMQ (reference sequence). The CDR3 spans 16 residues. Unmatched junction bases numbered 17, after V lost 6 bases and J lost 7 bases. CDR3 bases: TGTGCCAGCAGAAATGCCGCCGGGCAGGGGGCGAGTGAGCAGTACTTC. Residues: CASRNAAGQGASEQYF.

This clonotype has a single count. The chain uses TRBV9 and TRBJ2-3, with TRBD2 matching over 8 bases. The CDR3 runs to 15 residues. Trimming at V came to 3 bases and at J to 0 bases, leaving 3 bases not matched to a gene. Germline loops: CDR1 SGDLS, CDR2 YYNGEE. The CDR3 coding sequence is TGTGCCAGCAGCGCTAGCGGGTATAGCACAGATACGCAGTATTTT. Translation gives CASSASGYSTDTQYF.

This clonotype occurred a few times. The rearrangement links TRBV29-1 to TRBJ1-2; no reliable D call. Trimming pared 3 bases from V and 1 base from J, leaving 0 bases between. The CDR3 covers 10 residues. Per the germline V gene, CDR1 is SQVTM and CDR2 is ANQGSEA. In DNA, the CDR3 is TGCAGCGTTGATAACTATGGCTACACCTTC. It yields the protein CSVDNYGYTF.

V gene TRBV19 combines with J gene TRBJ2-3; D is uncertain. In germline, CDR1 is LNHDA, CDR2 SQIVND (reference sequence). The V end lost 11 bases, the J end lost 1 base, and 13 bases lay between the germline ends. The CDR3 has 13 residues. The CDR3 loop is CASDGSRTDTQYF. The CDR3 DNA follows: TGTGCCTCCGATGGAAGCCGCACAGATACGCAGTATTTT.

This chain joins TRBV7-6 and TRBJ2-3; D is uncertain. Germline loops: CDR1 SGHVS, CDR2 FNYEAQ. V was cut by 4 bases and J by 8 bases, with 13 bases left in between. The CDR3 is 13 amino acids. The chain's CDR3 is CASSSPTVATQYF. The DNA for the CDR3 is TGTGCCAGCAGCTCCCCGACTGTCGCTACGCAGTATTTT.

This clonotype showed up just a few times. The genes are TRBV6-2 or TRBV6-3 and TRBJ2-4, with D possibly TRBD1 on 5 matching bases. Between the trimmed V and J ends, which lost 4 bases and 2 bases, there was a span of 12 bases. This CDR3 has 15 amino acids. The germline V gene encodes CDR1 MNHEY and CDR2 SVGEGT. CDR3 loop: CASSSRREPKNIQYF. In DNA, the CDR3 is TGTGCCAGCAGTTCGCGCAGGGAACCCAAAAACATTCAGTACTTC.

The rearrangement uses TRBV15 and TRBJ1-4; D uncertain. Germline lookup yields CDR1 LNHNV and CDR2 YYDKDF (reference sequence). The CDR3 extends over 14 amino acids. Trimming left V 3 bases short and J 2 bases short, with 7 bases between. The CDR3 DNA reads as TGTGCCACCAGCAGCCCCGAGACTAATGAAAAACTGTTTTTT. Its protein is CATSSPETNEKLFF.

The chain joins TRBV18 to TRBJ2-1; 7 nucleotides match TRBD1. V was pared by 10 bases and J by 6 bases, with 9 bases of the junction left unmatched. CDR1 is KGHSH and CDR2 is LQKENI in the germline V gene. There are 13 residues in the CDR3. CDR3 loop: CATLEGAGNEQFF. CDR3 in DNA: TGTGCCACGCTTGAGGGGGCGGGCAATGAGCAGTTCTTC.

This clonotype was seen a single time. This rearrangement joins TRBV4-3 to TRBJ2-3; D is possibly TRBD1 or TRBD2 (6 bases each). V was shortened by 0 bases and J by 4 bases, with 14 bases between the two germline ends. Germline V CDR1 and CDR2: LGHNA, YSLEER. The CDR3 loop spans 16 amino acids. CDR3 region: CASSQDGGGLADTQYF. For the CDR3, the DNA is TGCGCCAGCAGCCAAGACGGGGGCGGGTTAGCAGATACGCAGTATTTT.

DNA of the CDR3: TGCGCCAGCAGCCAGCGGACTGGCTCCTACGAGCAGTACTTC. Protein: CASSQRTGSYEQYF. The V call is TRBV4-3, the J call TRBJ2-7; D is possibly TRBD2 (5 bases). The CDR3 extends over 14 amino acids. Trimming removed 3 bases from V and 0 bases from J, with 9 bases in between. Germline loops: CDR1 LGHNA, CDR2 YSLEER.

The chain joins TRBV6-5 to TRBJ2-3; D is ambiguous. Per germline, CDR1 MNHEY and CDR2 SVGAGI. The V end was cut by 6 bases, the J end by 7 bases, with 17 bases between. This CDR3 spans 14 amino acids. CDR3 sequence reads: CASSTPQYRNTQYF. CDR3 in DNA: TGTGCCAGCAGCACTCCGCAGTACCGGAATACGCAGTATTTT.

The rearrangement uses TRBV20-1 and TRBJ2-1; D call uncertain. V was trimmed by 1 base and J by 2 bases, leaving 12 bases between them. The CDR3 length is 15 residues. Germline V CDR1 and CDR2: DFQATT, SNEGSKA (reference sequence). CDR3 DNA sequence: TGCAGTGCTAGAGTAGGTTTGGGGACCTACAATGAGCAGTTCTTC. Protein sequence: CSARVGLGTYNEQFF.

This chain joins TRBV9 and TRBJ2-7, with D perhaps matching TRBD1 (6 bases). Germline V gives CDR1 SGDLS, CDR2 YYNGEE. The CDR3 extends over 13 amino acids. V gave up 4 bases and J gave up 6 bases, with 14 bases separating them. CDR3 residues: CASSSPTGPEQYF. In DNA form, the CDR3 reads TGTGCCAGCAGCTCCCCAACAGGGCCCGAGCAGTACTTC.

This chain connects TRBV12-3 or TRBV12-4 to TRBJ2-7; 9 bases agree with TRBD1. This CDR3 region has 13 residues. The V segment lost 6 bases and the J segment 6 bases; nucleotides outside the gene matches: 6. CDR3 in amino acids: CASSPQGAGEQYF. The CDR3 bases are TGTGCCAGCAGCCCACAGGGGGCCGGCGAGCAGTACTTC.

The CDR3 nucleotides read TGCAGCGTTGAAGAGAGTCTCACCGGGGAGCTGTTTTTT. This gives the protein CSVEESLTGELFF. The V gene is TRBV29-1, the J gene TRBJ2-2; D ambiguous. CDR1 is SQVTM and CDR2 is ANQGSEA in the germline V gene. The CDR3 loop spans 13 amino acids. V lost 0 bases and J lost 4, with 6 bases in between.